The T cell receptor beta chain under discussion was sequenced for a study of cytomegalovirus exposure and HLA in healthy donors. For the study at large: Prior work identified more than 90 million unique TCR beta sequences in around 170 million T cells.

Study conclusions and caveats: Being productive about 90% or about 30% of the time was typical of most TCR beta V segments in an earlier analysis.

In its sample, this clone was seen a few times. Its antigen is undetermined. This CDR3 region has 15 residues. V lost 0 bases and J lost 4, with 10 bases in between. Germline CDR1 is SGHNT and CDR2 is YENEEA. Use of 60 Vbeta and 13 Jbeta primers characterized the PCR. As handled by the study authors: In a later analysis, about 9.9 million of tens of millions of unique beta chains occurred in at least two donors. Profiling relied on immunoSEQ multiplex PCR, and the TCRdb table lists in-frame clones only, not all of them. V, J and clone size are taken as reported in that table, and D and trimming were inferred from the DNA itself. The sample consists of about 98,000 clones, approximately 80% of them appearing once.

The chain joins TRBV11-3 to TRBJ2-1; D not resolved. Input material: PBMCs. This TCR was recovered from a male donor in good health and CMV-seropositive. CDR3 coding DNA: TGTGCCAGCAGCTTAGATCCCGACACTTACAATGAGCAGTTCTTC. This translates into CASSLDPDTYNEQFF.